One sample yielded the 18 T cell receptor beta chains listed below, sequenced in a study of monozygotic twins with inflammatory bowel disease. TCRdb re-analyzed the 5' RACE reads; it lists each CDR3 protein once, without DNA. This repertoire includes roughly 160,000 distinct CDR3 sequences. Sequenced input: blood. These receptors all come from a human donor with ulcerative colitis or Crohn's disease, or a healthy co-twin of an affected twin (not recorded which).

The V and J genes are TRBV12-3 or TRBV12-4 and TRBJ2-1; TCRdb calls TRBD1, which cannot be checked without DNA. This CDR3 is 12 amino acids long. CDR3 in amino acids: CASSFRTGQQFF.

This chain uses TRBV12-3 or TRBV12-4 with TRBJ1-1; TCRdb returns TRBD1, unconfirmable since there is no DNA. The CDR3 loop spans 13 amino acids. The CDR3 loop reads CASSVNRGTEAFF.

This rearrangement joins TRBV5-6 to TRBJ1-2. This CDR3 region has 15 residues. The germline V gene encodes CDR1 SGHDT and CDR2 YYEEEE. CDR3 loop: CASSEVDKPFYGYTF.

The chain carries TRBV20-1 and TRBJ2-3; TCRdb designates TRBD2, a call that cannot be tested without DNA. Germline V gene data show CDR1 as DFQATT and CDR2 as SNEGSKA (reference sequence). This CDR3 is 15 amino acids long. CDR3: CSAIAGGPVGDTQYF.

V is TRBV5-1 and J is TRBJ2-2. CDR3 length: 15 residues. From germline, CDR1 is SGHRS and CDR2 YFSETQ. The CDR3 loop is CASRPLALGTGELFF.

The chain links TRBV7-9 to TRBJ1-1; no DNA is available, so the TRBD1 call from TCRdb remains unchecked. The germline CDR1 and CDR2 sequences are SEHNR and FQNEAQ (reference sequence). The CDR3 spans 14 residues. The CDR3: CASSPDRANTEAFF.

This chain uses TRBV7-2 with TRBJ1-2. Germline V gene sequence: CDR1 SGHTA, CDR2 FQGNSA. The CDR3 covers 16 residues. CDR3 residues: CASSLARSWERYGYTF.

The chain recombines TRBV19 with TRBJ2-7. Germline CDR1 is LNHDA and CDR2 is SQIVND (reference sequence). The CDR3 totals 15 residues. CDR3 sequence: CASSHRTGSSYEQYF. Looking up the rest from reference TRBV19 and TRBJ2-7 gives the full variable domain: DGGITQSPKYLFRKEGQNVTLSCEQNLNHDAMYWYRQDPGQGLRLIYYSQIVNDFQKGDIAEGYSVSREKKESFPLTVTSAQKNPTAFYLCASSHRTGSSYEQYFGPGTRLTVT.

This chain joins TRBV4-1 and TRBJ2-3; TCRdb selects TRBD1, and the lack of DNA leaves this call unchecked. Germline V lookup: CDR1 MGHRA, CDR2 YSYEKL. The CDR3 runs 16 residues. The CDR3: CASSQYRGRGTDTQYF.

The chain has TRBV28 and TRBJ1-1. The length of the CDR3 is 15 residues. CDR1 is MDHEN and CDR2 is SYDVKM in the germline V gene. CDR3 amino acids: CASSLWSFGVTEAFF.

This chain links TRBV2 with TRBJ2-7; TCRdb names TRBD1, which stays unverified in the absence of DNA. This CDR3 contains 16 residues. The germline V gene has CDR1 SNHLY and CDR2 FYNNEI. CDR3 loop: CASSGGGQGQTYEQYF.

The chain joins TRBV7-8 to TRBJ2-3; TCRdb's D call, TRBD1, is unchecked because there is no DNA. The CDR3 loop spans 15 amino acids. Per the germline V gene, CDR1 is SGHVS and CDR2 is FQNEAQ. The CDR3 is CASSRTGGFTDTQYF.

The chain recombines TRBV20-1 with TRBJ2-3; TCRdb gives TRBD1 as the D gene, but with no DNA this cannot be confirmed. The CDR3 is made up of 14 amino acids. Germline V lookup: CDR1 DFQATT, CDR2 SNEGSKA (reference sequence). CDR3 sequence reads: CSANRGLGADTQYF.

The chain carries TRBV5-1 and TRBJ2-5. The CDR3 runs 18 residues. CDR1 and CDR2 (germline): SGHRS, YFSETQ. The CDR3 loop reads CASRPGVVHLALQETQYF. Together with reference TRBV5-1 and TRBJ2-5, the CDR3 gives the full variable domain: KAGVTQTPRYLIKTRGQQVTLSCSPISGHRSVSWYQQTPGQGLQFLFEYFSETQRNKGNFPGRFSGRQFSNSRSEMNVSTLELGDSALYLCASRPGVVHLALQETQYFGPGTRLLVL.

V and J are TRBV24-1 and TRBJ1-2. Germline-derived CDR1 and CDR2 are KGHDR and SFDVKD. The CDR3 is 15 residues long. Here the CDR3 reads CATSERGTPLHGYTF.

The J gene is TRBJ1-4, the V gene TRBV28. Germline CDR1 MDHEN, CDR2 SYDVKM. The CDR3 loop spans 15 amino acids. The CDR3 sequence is CASSLTGATNEKLFF.

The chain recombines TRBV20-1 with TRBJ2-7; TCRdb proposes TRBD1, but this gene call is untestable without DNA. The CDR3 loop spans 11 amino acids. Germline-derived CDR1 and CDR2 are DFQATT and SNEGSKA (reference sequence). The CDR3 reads CSAIRGYEQYF.

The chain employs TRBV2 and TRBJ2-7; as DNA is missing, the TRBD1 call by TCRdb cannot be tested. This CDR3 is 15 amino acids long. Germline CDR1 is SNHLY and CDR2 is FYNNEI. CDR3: CASISGTGSVYEQYF.